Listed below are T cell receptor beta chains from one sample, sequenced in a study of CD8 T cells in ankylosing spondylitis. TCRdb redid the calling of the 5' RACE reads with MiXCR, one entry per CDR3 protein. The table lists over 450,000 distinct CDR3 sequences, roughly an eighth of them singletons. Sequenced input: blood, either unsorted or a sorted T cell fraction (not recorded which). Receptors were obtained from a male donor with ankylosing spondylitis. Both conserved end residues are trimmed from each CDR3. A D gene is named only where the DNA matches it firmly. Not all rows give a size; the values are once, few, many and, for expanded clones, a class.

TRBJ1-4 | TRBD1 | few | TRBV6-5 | ASSYKKGAEPKEKLF
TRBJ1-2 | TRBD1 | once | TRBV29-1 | SVIQGNYGYT
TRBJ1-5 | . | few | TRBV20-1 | SARDKSQPQH
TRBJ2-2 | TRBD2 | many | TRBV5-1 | ASKAGGITTGELF
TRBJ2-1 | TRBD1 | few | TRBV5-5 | ASSLGTGVNNEQF
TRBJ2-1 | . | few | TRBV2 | ASSEEGQAYNEQF
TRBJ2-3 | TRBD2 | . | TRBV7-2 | ASSLVRGRGDTQY
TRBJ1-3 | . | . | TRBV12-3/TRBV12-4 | ASSTKTGNTIY
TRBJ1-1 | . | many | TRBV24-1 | AHDGTANTEAF
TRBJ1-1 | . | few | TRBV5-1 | ASSWSKDSEAF
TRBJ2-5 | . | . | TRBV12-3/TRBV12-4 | ASFEGGLNLRQKTQY
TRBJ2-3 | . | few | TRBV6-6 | ASRRIGVDTQY
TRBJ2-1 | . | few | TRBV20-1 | SANRDSNINEQF
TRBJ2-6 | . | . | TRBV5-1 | ASSLAGTISGANVLT
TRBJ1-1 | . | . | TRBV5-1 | ASSPGRFFGAEAF
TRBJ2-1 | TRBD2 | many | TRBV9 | ASSVGEGNSYNEQF
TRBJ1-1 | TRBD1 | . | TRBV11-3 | ASSLPGGSEAF
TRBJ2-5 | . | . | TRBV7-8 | ASKKGLETQY
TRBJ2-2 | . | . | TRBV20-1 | SSKGEGRDGELF
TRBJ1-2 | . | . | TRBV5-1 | ASSPGGSVVYGYT
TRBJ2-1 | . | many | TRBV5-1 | ASSLDPSGEQF
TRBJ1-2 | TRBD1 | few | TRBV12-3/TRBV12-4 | ASSLGDRGSSSLYGYT
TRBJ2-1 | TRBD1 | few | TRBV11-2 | ASSSWPGQGPHNEQF
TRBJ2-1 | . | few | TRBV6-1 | ASSRGLDNEQF